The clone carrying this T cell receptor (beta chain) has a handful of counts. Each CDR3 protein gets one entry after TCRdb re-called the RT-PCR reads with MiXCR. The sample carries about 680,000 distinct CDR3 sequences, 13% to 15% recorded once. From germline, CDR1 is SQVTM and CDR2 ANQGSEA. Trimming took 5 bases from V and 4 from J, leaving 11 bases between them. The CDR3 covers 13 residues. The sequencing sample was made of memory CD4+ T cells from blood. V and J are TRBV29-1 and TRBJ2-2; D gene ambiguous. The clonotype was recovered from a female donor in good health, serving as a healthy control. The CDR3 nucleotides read TGCAGCGTTTGCCACAGTTTCACCGGGGAGCTGTTTTTT. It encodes CSVCHSFTGELFF.